Listed here are 5 T cell receptor beta chains from one sample, sequenced in a study of T cells after posttransplantation cyclophosphamide (dated by TCRdb to about 2016). The library was made by the immunoSEQ multiplex PCR assay. Not all clones reach the TCRdb copy of this immuneACCESS table, which keeps in-frame sequences only. Checked studies attribute under half of the gap to unresolved V genes and leave the rest unexplained. This sample comprises 1,500 to 1,700 clones, roughly three quarters of them detected only once. About 10% of the sample is taken by the ten largest. The meaning of the sample's treatment or condition label: high-dose cyclophosphamide on days +3 and +4 as single-agent GVHD prophylaxis. Patients in the PTCy group got busulfan and fludarabine conditioning, a marrow graft from a related or unrelated donor, and cyclophosphamide on days +3 and +4. Sequenced material: CD4+ T cells sorted from PBMCs, taken 210 to 250 days after allogeneic stem cell transplant with posttransplant cyclophosphamide. These receptors all come from a female patient in her sixties who received an allogeneic stem cell transplant from an unrelated donor, was CMV-positive, and had acute GVHD only. Where a transplant has occurred, the graft donor may have supplied some of the T cells.

This chain links TRBV10-3 with TRBJ2-2; 14 nucleotides line up with TRBD2. V trimming: 8 bases; J trimming: 4 bases; junction bases outside the gene matches: 9. Germline values: CDR1 ENHRY, CDR2 SYGVKD. This CDR3 region has 17 residues. CDR3 amino acids: CAIEGTSGGLGTGELFF. The DNA of the CDR3 is TGTGCCATCGAAGGGACTAGCGGGGGCCTGGGCACCGGGGAGCTGTTTTTT.

This clone was counted a single time. The chain has TRBV27 and TRBJ1-2, with TRBD1 matching 8 bases. V shed 2 bases, J shed 9 bases, and the junction held 8 bases outside the gene matches. The CDR3 has 14 residues. Germline CDR1 MNHEY, CDR2 SMNVEV (reference sequence). The CDR3 here is CASSLGRGRSCYTF. In DNA, the CDR3 is TGTGCCAGCAGTTTAGGCAGGGGGCGTTCTTGCTACACCTTC.

The chain joins TRBV28 to TRBJ1-5; no clear D. V dropped 6 bases and J dropped 7 bases, with 16 bases sitting between them. Germline CDR1 reads MDHEN; CDR2 reads SYDVKM. This CDR3 has 14 amino acids. In DNA, the CDR3 is TGTGCCAGCAGGAGACCCATGACCGGGCAGCCCCAGCATTTT. This encodes CASRRPMTGQPQHF.

The chain uses TRBV5-5 and TRBJ1-2, with 8 bases fitting TRBD1. J was trimmed by 7 bases and V by 4 bases; bases with no gene match: 6. Germline V lookup: CDR1 SGHKS, CDR2 YYEKEE (reference sequence). The CDR3 length is 13 residues. The CDR3 is CASSRGQGSGYTF. The CDR3, as DNA: TGTGCCAGCAGCCGCGGACAGGGAAGTGGCTACACCTTC.

The chain has TRBV4-1 and TRBJ2-5, with TRBD2 as a possible D gene (6 bases). Germline assignment: CDR1 MGHRA and CDR2 YSYEKL. CDR3 length: 16 amino acids. The V gene lost 0 bases and the J gene lost 1 base, with 12 bases spanning the gap. The chain's CDR3 is CASSQDVPAGQETQYF. In DNA, the CDR3 is TGCGCCAGCAGCCAAGATGTACCAGCGGGCCAAGAGACCCAGTACTTC.